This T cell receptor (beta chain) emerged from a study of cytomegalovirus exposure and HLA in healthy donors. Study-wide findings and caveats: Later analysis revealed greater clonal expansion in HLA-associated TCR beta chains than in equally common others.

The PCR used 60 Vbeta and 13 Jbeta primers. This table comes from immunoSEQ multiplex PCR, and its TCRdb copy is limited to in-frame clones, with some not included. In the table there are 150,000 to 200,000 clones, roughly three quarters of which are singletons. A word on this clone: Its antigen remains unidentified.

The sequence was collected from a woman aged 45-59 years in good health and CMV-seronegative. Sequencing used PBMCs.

CDR3 in amino acids: CASSQKGPGQVSPNYGYTF. The CDR3, as DNA: TGCGCCAGCAGCCAAAAAGGGCCCGGACAGGTCTCTCCTAACTATGGCTACACCTTC. This chain links TRBV4-3 with TRBJ1-2; 7 bases map to TRBD1. CDR1 and CDR2 from the germline V gene are LGHNA and YSLEER. The CDR3 covers 19 residues. The V and J ends lost 2 bases and 0 bases, in that order; junction bases with no gene match: 15.